This TCR beta chain came from a study of neurological immune-mediated disorders. One entry per CDR3 protein results from TCRdb running MiXCR on the 5' RACE reads. The sample lists under 50,000 distinct CDR3 sequences, roughly 23% occurring once. The CDR3 consists of 15 residues. Germline CDR1 is LGHNA and CDR2 is YNFKEQ. V was pared by 1 base and J by 4 bases, with 12 bases between. This clonotype was seen repeatedly, ten times or more. The chain joins TRBV4-2 to TRBJ2-3, with TRBD2 as a possible D gene (6 bases). This clonotype was sampled from a woman in her 70s in good health. Sequences were obtained from PBMCs. The DNA of the CDR3 is TGTGCCAGCAGCCAAGGGAGGGCCGAGGCAGATACGCAGTATTTT. Translating gives CASSQGRAEADTQYF.